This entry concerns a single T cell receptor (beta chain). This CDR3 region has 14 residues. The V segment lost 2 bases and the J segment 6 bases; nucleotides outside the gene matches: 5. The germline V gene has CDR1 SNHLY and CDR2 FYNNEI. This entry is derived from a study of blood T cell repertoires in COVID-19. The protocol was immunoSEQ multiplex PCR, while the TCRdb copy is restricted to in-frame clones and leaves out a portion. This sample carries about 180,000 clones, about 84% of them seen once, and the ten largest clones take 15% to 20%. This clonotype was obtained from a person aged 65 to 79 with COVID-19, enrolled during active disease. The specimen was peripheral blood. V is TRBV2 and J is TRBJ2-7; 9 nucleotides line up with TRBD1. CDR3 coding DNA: TGTGCCAGCAGTGAATTGGACAGGGGCACCGAGCAGTACTTC. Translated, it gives CASSELDRGTEQYF.